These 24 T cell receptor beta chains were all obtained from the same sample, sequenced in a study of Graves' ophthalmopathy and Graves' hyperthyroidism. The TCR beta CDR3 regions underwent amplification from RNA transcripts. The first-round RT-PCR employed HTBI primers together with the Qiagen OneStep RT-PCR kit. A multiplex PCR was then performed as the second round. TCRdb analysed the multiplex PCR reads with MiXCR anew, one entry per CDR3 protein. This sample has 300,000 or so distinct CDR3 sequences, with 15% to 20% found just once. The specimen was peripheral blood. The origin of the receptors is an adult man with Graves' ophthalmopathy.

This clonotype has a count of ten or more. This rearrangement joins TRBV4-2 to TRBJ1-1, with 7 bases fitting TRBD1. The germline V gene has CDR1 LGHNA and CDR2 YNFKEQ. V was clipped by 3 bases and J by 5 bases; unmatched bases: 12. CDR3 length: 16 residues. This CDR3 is CASSHATGAGDTEAFF. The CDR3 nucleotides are TGTGCCAGCAGCCACGCAACAGGGGCCGGGGATACTGAAGCTTTCTTT.

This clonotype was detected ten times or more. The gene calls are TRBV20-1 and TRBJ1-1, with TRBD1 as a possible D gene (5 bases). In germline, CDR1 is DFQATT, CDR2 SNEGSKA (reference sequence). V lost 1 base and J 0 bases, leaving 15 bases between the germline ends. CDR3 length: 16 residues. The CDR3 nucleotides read TGCAGTGCTAGAGGGGCCGGAACAGGACTGAACACTGAAGCTTTCTTT. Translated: CSARGAGTGLNTEAFF.

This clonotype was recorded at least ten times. The CDR3 is CASRDGPHLGYGYTF. CDR3 coding DNA: TGTGCCAGCCGGGACGGACCTCACTTAGGTTATGGCTACACCTTC. The chain links TRBV5-6 to TRBJ1-2; maybe TRBD1 (5 bases). CDR3 length: 15 amino acids. The V gene's germline CDR1 is SGHDT and CDR2 YYEEEE. V shed 7 bases and J shed 5 bases, with 21 bases lying between them.

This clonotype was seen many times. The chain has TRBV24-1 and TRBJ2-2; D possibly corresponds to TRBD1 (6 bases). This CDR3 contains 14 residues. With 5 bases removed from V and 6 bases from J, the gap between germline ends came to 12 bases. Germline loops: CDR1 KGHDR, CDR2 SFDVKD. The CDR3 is CATSGTKGAGELFF. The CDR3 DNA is TGTGCCACCAGTGGGACCAAGGGGGCCGGGGAGCTGTTTTTT.

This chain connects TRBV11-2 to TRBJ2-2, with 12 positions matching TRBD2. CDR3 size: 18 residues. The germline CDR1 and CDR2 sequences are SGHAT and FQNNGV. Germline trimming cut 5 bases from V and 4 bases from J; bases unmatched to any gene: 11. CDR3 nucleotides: TGTGCCAGCAGCCCCCCATCCCTAGCGGGGGGGCCCACCGGGGAGCTGTTTTTT. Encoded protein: CASSPPSLAGGPTGELFF.

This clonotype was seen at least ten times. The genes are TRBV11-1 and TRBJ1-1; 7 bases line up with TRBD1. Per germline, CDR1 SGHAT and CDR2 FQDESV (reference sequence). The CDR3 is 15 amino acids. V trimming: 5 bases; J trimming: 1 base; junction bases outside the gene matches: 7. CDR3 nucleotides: TGTGCCAGCAGCGACCCCAGACAGGGGAACACTGAAGCTTTCTTT. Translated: CASSDPRQGNTEAFF.

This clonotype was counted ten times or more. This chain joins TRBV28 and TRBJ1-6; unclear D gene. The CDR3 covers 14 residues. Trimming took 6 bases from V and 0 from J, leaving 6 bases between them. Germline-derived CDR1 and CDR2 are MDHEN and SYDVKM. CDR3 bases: TGTGCCAGCAGAGAGGGCTCCTATAATTCACCCCTCCACTTT. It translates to CASREGSYNSPLHF.

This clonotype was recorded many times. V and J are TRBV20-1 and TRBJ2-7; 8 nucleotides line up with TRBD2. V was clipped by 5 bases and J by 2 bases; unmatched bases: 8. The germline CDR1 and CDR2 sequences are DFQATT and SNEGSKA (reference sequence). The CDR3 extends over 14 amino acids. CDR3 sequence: CSASGTRIAYEQYF. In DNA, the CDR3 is TGCAGTGCTTCCGGGACTAGAATAGCCTACGAGCAGTACTTC.

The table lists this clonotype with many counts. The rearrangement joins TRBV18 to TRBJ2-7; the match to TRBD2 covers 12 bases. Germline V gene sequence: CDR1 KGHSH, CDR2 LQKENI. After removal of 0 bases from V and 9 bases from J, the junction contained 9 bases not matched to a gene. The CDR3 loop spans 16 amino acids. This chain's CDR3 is CASSPPKASGGAGQYF. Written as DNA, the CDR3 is TGTGCCAGCTCACCACCGAAAGCTAGCGGGGGGGCTGGGCAGTACTTC.

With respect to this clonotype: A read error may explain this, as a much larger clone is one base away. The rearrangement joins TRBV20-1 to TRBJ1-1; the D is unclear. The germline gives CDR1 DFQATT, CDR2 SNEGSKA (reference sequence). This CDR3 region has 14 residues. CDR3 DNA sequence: TGCAGGGCTCCGGGCTTCGCAGGGAACACTGAAGCTTTCTTT. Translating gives CRAPGFAGNTEAFF.

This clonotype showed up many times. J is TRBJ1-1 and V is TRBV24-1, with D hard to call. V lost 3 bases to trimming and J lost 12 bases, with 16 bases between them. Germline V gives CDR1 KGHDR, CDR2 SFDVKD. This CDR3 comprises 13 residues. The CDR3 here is CATSDETGSWTFF. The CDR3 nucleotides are TGTGCCACCAGTGATGAGACGGGGTCCTGGACTTTCTTT.

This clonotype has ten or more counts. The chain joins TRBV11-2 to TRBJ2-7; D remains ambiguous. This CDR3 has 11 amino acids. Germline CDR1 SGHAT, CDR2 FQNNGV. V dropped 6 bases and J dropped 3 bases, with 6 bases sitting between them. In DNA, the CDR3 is TGTGCCAGCAGGTATGACTACGAGCAGTACTTC. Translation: CASRYDYEQYF.

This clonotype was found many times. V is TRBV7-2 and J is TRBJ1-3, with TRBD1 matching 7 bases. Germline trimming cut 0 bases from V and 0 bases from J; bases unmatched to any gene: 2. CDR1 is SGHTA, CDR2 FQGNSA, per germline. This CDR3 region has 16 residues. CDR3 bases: TGTGCCAGCAGCTTAGCAGGGACAGCCTCTGGAAACACCATATATTTT. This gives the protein CASSLAGTASGNTIYF.

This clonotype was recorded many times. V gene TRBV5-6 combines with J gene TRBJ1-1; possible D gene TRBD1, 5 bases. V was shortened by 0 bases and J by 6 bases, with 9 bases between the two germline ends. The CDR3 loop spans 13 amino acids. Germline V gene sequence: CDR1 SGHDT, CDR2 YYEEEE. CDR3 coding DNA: TGTGCCAGCAGCTTGGCGTCGGGGGCTGAAGCTTTCTTT. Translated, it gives CASSLASGAEAFF.

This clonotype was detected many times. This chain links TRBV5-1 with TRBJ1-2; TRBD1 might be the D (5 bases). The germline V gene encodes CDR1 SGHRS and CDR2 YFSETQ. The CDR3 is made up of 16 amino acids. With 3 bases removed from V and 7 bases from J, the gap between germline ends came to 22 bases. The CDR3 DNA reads TGCGCCAGCAGCTGGGACGCCGGGGAGAAAACGGGTGGCTACACCTTC. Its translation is CASSWDAGEKTGGYTF. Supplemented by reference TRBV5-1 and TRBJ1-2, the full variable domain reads KAGVTQTPRYLIKTRGQQVTLSCSPISGHRSVSWYQQTPGQGLQFLFEYFSETQRNKGNFPGRFSGRQFSNSRSEMNVSTLELGDSALYLCASSWDAGEKTGGYTFGSGTRLTVV.

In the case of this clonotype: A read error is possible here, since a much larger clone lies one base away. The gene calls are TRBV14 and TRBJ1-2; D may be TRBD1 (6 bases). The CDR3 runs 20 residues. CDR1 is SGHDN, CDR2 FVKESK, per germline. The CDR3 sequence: CASGQDSPSPTKGGNYGYTF. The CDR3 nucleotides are TGTGCCAGCGGCCAAGATTCGCCAAGTCCGACAAAGGGGGGGAACTATGGCTACACCTTC.

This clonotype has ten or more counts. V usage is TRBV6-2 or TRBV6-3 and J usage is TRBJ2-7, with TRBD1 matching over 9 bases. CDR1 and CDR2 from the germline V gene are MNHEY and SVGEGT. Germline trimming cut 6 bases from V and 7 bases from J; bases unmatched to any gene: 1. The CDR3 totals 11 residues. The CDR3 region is CASRGQGEQYF. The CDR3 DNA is TGTGCCAGCAGAGGACAGGGGGAGCAGTACTTC.

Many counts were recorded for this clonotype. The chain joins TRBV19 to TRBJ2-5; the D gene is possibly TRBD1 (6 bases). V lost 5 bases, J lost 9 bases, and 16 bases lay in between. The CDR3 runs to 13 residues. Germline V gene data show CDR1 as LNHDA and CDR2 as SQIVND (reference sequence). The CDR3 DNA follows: TGTGCCAGTAGTCCTGGGACACCCAGGGCCCAGTACTTC. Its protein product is CASSPGTPRAQYF.

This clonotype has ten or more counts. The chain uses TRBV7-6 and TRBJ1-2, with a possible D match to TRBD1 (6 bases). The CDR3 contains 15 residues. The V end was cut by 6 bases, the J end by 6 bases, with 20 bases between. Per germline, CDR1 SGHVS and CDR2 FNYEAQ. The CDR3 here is CASSPLLGGRDGYTF. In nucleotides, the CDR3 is TGTGCCAGCAGTCCTCTACTTGGGGGCCGAGATGGCTACACCTTC. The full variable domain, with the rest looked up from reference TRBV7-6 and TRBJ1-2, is GAGVSQSPRYKVTKRGQDVALRCDPISGHVSLYWYRQALGQGPEFLTYFNYEAQQDKSGLPNDRFSAERPEGSISTLTIQRTEQRDSAMYRCASSPLLGGRDGYTFGSGTRLTVV.

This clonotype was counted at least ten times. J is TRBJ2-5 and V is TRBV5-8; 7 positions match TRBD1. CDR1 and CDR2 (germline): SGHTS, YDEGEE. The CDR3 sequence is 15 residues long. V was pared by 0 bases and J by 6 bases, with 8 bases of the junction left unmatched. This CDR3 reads CASSLVRGPRKTQYF. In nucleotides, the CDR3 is TGTGCCAGCAGCTTGGTAAGGGGGCCTCGGAAGACCCAGTACTTC.

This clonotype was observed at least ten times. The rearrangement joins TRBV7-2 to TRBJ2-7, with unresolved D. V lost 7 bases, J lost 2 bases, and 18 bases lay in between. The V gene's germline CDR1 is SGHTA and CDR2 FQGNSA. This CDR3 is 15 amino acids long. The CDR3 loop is CASTLSPGPPYEQYF. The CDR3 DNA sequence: TGTGCCAGCACCCTAAGTCCCGGACCGCCCTACGAGCAGTACTTC. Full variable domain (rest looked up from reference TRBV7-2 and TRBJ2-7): GAGVSQSPSNKVTEKGKDVELRCDPISGHTALYWYRQSLGQGLEFLIYFQGNSAPDKSGLPSDRFSAERTGGSVSTLTIQRTQQEDSAVYLCASTLSPGPPYEQYFGPGTRLTVT.

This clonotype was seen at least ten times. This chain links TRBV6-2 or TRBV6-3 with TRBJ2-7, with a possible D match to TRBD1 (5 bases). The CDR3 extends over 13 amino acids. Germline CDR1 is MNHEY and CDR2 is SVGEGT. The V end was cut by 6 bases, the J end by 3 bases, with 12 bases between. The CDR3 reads CASRKGNFYEQYF. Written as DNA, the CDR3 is TGTGCCAGCAGAAAGGGGAATTTCTACGAGCAGTACTTC.

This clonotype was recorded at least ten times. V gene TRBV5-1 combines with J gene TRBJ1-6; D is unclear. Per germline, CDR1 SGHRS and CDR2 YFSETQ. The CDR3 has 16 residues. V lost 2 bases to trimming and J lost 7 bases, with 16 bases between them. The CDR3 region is CASSLRTSLGNSPLHF. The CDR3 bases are TGCGCCAGCAGCTTACGCACGAGTCTTGGAAATTCACCCCTCCACTTT.

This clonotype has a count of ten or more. The CDR3 coding sequence is TGTGCCAGCAGCTTGGGTAGGGCGGCTTTCTTT. Amino acids: CASSLGRAAFF. The chain joins TRBV7-8 to TRBJ1-1; the D is unclear. This CDR3 has 11 residues. V gave up 3 bases and J gave up 11 bases, with 10 bases separating them. Per germline, CDR1 SGHVS and CDR2 FQNEAQ.